The 21 T cell receptor beta chains in this list originate from one sample, sequenced in a study of blood T cell repertoires in COVID-19. The protocol was immunoSEQ multiplex PCR, while the TCRdb copy is restricted to in-frame clones and leaves out a portion. The data show 250,000 to 300,000 clones, approximately 89% seen once. Sequenced sample: peripheral blood. Receptors were obtained from a woman between 40 and 50 years old who had recovered from COVID-19.

V and J are TRBV4-1 and TRBJ2-1; perhaps TRBD2 as D (5 bases). Trimming took 2 bases from V and 8 from J, leaving 22 bases between them. This CDR3 has 17 amino acids. Germline CDR1 MGHRA, CDR2 YSYEKL. The CDR3 region has the DNA TGCGCCAGCAGCCAAACCCCCCCCGGGGTACCCGGGGATGAGCAGTTCTTC. Translated: CASSQTPPGVPGDEQFF.

The chain recombines TRBV5-8 with TRBJ1-2, with D tentatively TRBD1 (6 bases). Germline lookup yields CDR1 SGHTS and CDR2 YDEGEE. There are 13 residues in the CDR3. Trimming left V 2 bases short and J 7 bases short, with 12 bases between. The CDR3: CASSFLGAGGYTF. CDR3 bases: TGTGCCAGCAGCTTCCTGGGGGCAGGTGGCTACACCTTC.

The chain recombines TRBV5-1 with TRBJ2-2; D may be TRBD2 (5 bases). V lost 0 bases to trimming and J lost 4 bases, with 10 bases between them. The CDR3 has 15 amino acids. Germline lookup yields CDR1 SGHRS and CDR2 YFSETQ. CDR3 protein: CASSLGGSGTGELFF. CDR3 DNA sequence: TGCGCCAGCAGCTTGGGAGGGTCGGGCACCGGGGAGCTGTTTTTT.

V is TRBV27 and J is TRBJ2-3, with TRBD2 matching 8 bases. The CDR3 has 15 amino acids. The germline V gene encodes CDR1 MNHEY and CDR2 SMNVEV (reference sequence). J was trimmed by 2 bases and V by 6 bases; bases with no gene match: 7. The CDR3 region is CASSPGLAITDTQYF. CDR3 nucleotide sequence: TGTGCCAGCAGCCCAGGACTAGCTATCACAGATACGCAGTATTTT.

The rearrangement uses TRBV19 and TRBJ1-5, with a possible D match to TRBD1 (6 bases). The V gene lost 5 bases and the J gene lost 0 bases, with 11 bases spanning the gap. Germline V CDR1 and CDR2: LNHDA, SQIVND (reference sequence). There are 15 residues in the CDR3. The CDR3 DNA sequence: TGTGCCAGTAGTTTACACAGGGCTAGCAATCAGCCCCAGCATTTT. Encoded protein: CASSLHRASNQPQHF.

The chain joins TRBV4-1 to TRBJ2-3, with 7 bases fitting TRBD2. CDR1 and CDR2 (germline): MGHRA, YSYEKL. This CDR3 has 17 residues. V lost 0 bases and J lost 2; bases outside the gene matches: 8. CDR3 in amino acids: CASSQDQWAGDTDTQYF. In DNA, the CDR3 is TGCGCCAGCAGCCAAGATCAGTGGGCGGGAGACACAGATACGCAGTATTTT.

Notes on this clone: The same CDR3 arises from other DNA sequences in this sample as well. The chain has TRBV30 and TRBJ2-5; no definite D call. The length of the CDR3 is 13 residues. CDR1 GTSNPN and CDR2 SVGIG come from the germline V gene (reference sequence). V was clipped by 0 bases and J by 4 bases, with 9 bases between them. CDR3 sequence (DNA): TGTGCCTGGAGTGTAAGGCTAGGAGAGACCCAGTACTTC. This translates into CAWSVRLGETQYF.

This clone has more than one count but fewer than ten. This sequence joins TRBV18 and TRBJ1-5; D call uncertain. The CDR3 has 14 residues. Germline loops: CDR1 KGHSH, CDR2 LQKENI. Trimming removed 2 bases from V and 0 bases from J, with 5 bases in between. This CDR3 reads CASSPGGSNQPQHF. The CDR3 region has the DNA TGTGCCAGCTCACCAGGCGGTAGCAATCAGCCCCAGCATTTT.

The chain uses TRBV6-5 and TRBJ1-4; 9 bases are a match to TRBD1. The CDR3 is 14 amino acids. Germline V gives CDR1 MNHEY, CDR2 SVGAGI. After removal of 8 bases from V and 5 bases from J, the junction contained 6 bases not matched to a gene. CDR3 amino acids: CASLPGTGNEKLFF. CDR3 nucleotide sequence: TGTGCCAGCCTTCCCGGGACAGGGAATGAAAAACTGTTTTTT.

This chain connects TRBV12-1 to TRBJ2-7; TRBD2 is the table's D call, not checked against the DNA. TRBV12-1 is flagged as a pseudogene. CDR3 size: 18 residues. CDR3: CASSLSTLGGTPNYEQYV. The CDR3 DNA follows: TGTGCCAGCAGCTTGTCTACACTGGGGGGGACACCTAACTACGAGCAGTACGTC.

The chain joins TRBV7-9 to TRBJ1-1, with a tentative D call TRBD1 (6 bases). The CDR3 covers 15 residues. Deletions cut 1 base from V and 0 bases from J, with 9 bases between. Germline CDR1 SEHNR, CDR2 FQNEAQ (reference sequence). This CDR3 reads CASSLVTGMNTEAFF. DNA of the CDR3: TGTGCCAGCAGCTTAGTCACAGGGATGAACACTGAAGCTTTCTTT.

The chain recombines TRBV4-2 with TRBJ2-4; TRBD1 might be the D (6 bases). CDR3 length: 16 residues. Looked up from germline, CDR1 is LGHNA and CDR2 is YNFKEQ. The ends were cut back, 0 bases at V and 6 bases at J, with 15 bases in the middle. The CDR3 DNA reads TGTGCCAGCAGCCAAGAATTTGGGGGCTCTTTAAACATTCAGTACTTC. Translated, it gives CASSQEFGGSLNIQYF.

This rearrangement joins TRBV9 to TRBJ2-1; 9 bases line up with TRBD2. This CDR3 has 16 residues. CDR1 is SGDLS and CDR2 is YYNGEE in the germline V gene. V lost 1 base, J lost 3 bases, and 5 bases stayed unmatched. CDR3 sequence reads: CASSVSRLADYNEQFF. The CDR3 nucleotides read TGTGCCAGCAGCGTAAGTCGACTAGCGGACTACAATGAGCAGTTCTTC.

The CDR3 DNA is TGTGCCAGCAGCTCTTCGAAGAAGGGGACAGGGAACTACGAGCAGTACTTC. It specifies CASSSSKKGTGNYEQYF. The chain combines TRBV7-6 with TRBJ2-7, with 9 bases identical to TRBD1. This CDR3 region has 17 residues. CDR1 is SGHVS, CDR2 FNYEAQ, per germline. With 4 bases clipped from V and 3 bases from J, the junction kept 13 bases outside the gene matches.

The rearrangement joins TRBV5-1 to TRBJ1-6; the match to TRBD1 covers 9 bases. CDR1 is SGHRS and CDR2 is YFSETQ in the germline V gene. The CDR3 runs to 14 residues. J gave up 10 bases and V 3 bases, and 5 bases lay outside the gene matches. The chain's CDR3 is CASSSTGGKSPLHF. DNA for the CDR3: TGCGCCAGCAGCTCCACAGGGGGCAAGTCACCCCTCCACTTT. The variable domain in full, with the rest retrieved from reference TRBV5-1 and TRBJ1-6, is KAGVTQTPRYLIKTRGQQVTLSCSPISGHRSVSWYQQTPGQGLQFLFEYFSETQRNKGNFPGRFSGRQFSNSRSEMNVSTLELGDSALYLCASSSTGGKSPLHFGNGTRLTVT.

For the CDR3, the DNA is TGTGCTAGTGGTTTCACAGGGGGGAGTGAAGCTTTCTTT. Amino acid sequence: CASGFTGGSEAFF. V and J are TRBV12-5 and TRBJ1-1; TRBD1 aligns across 8 bases. The CDR3 is 13 residues long. Germline lookup yields CDR1 LGHNT and CDR2 FRNRAP. J lost 7 bases, V lost 3 bases, and 4 bases had no gene match.

This chain connects TRBV28 to TRBJ1-1, with 7 bases matching TRBD1. V dropped 10 bases and J dropped 7; count of bases not matched to a gene: 15. Germline V gene sequence: CDR1 MDHEN, CDR2 SYDVKM. The CDR3 spans 14 residues. Here the CDR3 DNA reads TGTGCCACCTTTATCGGGAGGGGGCGGATTGAAGCTTTCTTT. This gives the protein CATFIGRGRIEAFF. The full variable domain, with the rest looked up from reference TRBV28 and TRBJ1-1, is DVKVTQSSRYLVKRTGEKVFLECVQDMDHENMFWYRQDPGLGLRLIYFSYDVKMKEKGDIPEGYSVSREKKERFSLILESASTNQTSMYLCATFIGRGRIEAFFGQGTRLTVV.

The chain couples TRBV7-2 to TRBJ1-5; 9 bases agree with TRBD1. V lost 6 bases, J lost 4 bases, and 4 bases stayed unmatched. The CDR3 consists of 14 residues. Germline V gene sequence: CDR1 SGHTA, CDR2 FQGNSA. DNA for the CDR3: TGTGCCAGCAGACAGACAGGGGGAAATCAGCCCCAGCATTTT. It is translated as CASRQTGGNQPQHF.

The rearrangement joins TRBV19 to TRBJ1-3; 7 nucleotides align to TRBD1. The CDR3 runs 14 residues. Germline V lookup: CDR1 LNHDA, CDR2 SQIVND (reference sequence). V trimming: 5 bases; J trimming: 2 bases; junction bases outside the gene matches: 3. CDR3 in DNA: TGTGCCAGTAGTGCCGGACAGGCTGGAAACACCATATATTTT. Its protein product is CASSAGQAGNTIYF.

This sequence joins TRBV28 and TRBJ2-3; 16 nucleotides align to TRBD2. V dropped 5 bases and J dropped 2; count of bases not matched to a gene: 7. The germline V gene encodes CDR1 MDHEN and CDR2 SYDVKM. The CDR3 spans 18 residues. In DNA form, the CDR3 reads TGTGCCAGCAGTCCTAGGGGACTAGCGGGAGGGCCCACAGATACGCAGTATTTT. Protein product: CASSPRGLAGGPTDTQYF.

The rearrangement joins TRBV27 to TRBJ2-2, with 10 bases that match TRBD2. The CDR3 spans 18 residues. Germline V gene sequence: CDR1 MNHEY, CDR2 SMNVEV (reference sequence). The trim removed 0 bases at V and 3 bases at J, leaving 7 bases unmatched. The DNA of the CDR3 is TGTGCCAGCAGTTTATCGGCGTGGCTAGCGGGAGACACCGGGGAGCTGTTTTTT. The encoded protein is CASSLSAWLAGDTGELFF.